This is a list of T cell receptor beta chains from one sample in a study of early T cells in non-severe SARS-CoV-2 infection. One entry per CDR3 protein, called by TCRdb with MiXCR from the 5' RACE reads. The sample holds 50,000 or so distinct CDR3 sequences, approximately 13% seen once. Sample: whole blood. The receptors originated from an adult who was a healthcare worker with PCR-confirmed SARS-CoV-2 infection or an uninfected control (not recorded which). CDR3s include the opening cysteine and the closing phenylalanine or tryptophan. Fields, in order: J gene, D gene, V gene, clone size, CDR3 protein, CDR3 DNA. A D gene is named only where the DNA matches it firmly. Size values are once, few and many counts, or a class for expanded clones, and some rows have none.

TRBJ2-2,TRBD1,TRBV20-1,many,CSARKAVTGGSGELFF,TGCAGTGCTAGAAAGGCCGTAACAGGGGGTTCCGGGGAGCTGTTTTTT
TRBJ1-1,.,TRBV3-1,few,CASSPRGGGRYTEAFF,TGTGCCAGCAGCCCGAGGGGAGGGGGACGATACACTGAAGCTTTCTTT
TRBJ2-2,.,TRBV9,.,CASSVGKRIYTGELFF,TGTGCCAGCAGCGTAGGGAAGCGGATTTACACCGGGGAGCTGTTTTTT
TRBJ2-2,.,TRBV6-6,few,CASSYGLTGELFF,TGTGCCAGCAGTTATGGGCTCACCGGGGAGCTGTTTTTT
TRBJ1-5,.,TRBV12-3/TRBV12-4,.,CASSREGNQPQHF,TGTGCCAGCAGTAGGGAGGGGAATCAGCCCCAGCATTTT
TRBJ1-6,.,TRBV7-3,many,CASSLSSNSPLHF,TGTGCCAGCAGCTTAAGCTCTAATTCACCCCTCCACTTT
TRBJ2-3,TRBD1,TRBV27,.,CASSRGGRDGITDTQYF,TGTGCCAGCAGCCGAGGGGGCCGGGACGGAATCACAGATACGCAGTATTTT
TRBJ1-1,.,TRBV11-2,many,CASSAQGPEAFF,TGTGCCAGCAGCGCCCAGGGACCTGAAGCTTTCTTT
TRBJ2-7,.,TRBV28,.,CASSLGALYEQYF,TGTGCCAGCAGTCTCGGGGCTTTATACGAGCAGTACTTC
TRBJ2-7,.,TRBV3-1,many,CASSQEEGSYEQYF,TGTGCCAGCAGCCAAGAAGAAGGCAGCTACGAGCAGTACTTC
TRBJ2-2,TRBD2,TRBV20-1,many,CSARDIRREGPGELFF,TGCAGTGCTAGAGATATCCGGCGGGAGGGGCCCGGGGAGCTGTTTTTT
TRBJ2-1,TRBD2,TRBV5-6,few,CASSLRTSGIHQHEQFF,TGTGCCAGCAGCTTGAGGACTAGCGGGATTCACCAACATGAGCAGTTCTTC
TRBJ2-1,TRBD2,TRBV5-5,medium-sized,CASSLGGGYNEQFF,TGTGCCAGCAGCTTGGGGGGAGGGTACAATGAGCAGTTCTTC
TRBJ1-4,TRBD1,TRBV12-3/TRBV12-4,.,CASSPSQGADGEKLFF,TGTGCCAGCAGTCCGTCCCAGGGGGCGGATGGTGAAAAACTGTTTTTT
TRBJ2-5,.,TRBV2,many,CASRTAYQETQYF,TGTGCCAGCCGGACCGCGTACCAAGAGACCCAGTACTTC